These 21 T cell receptor beta chains share one sample of origin, sequenced in a study of T cell responses to AZD1222 COVID-19 vaccine. Libraries were prepared by immunoSEQ multiplex PCR; TCRdb keeps only in-frame clonotypes and omits some of them. The sample holds about 130,000 clones, roughly 85% seen once. The sequencing used peripheral blood, collected 28 days after the second AZD1222 dose. These receptors were collected from an adult who received the AZD1222 COVID-19 vaccine.

The chain recombines TRBV2 with TRBJ2-3, with 8 bases that match TRBD1. The CDR3 length is 15 residues. V lost 7 bases and J lost 3; bases outside the gene matches: 9. In germline, CDR1 is SNHLY, CDR2 FYNNEI. The chain's CDR3 is CASKLQGAGTDTQYF. In DNA, the CDR3 is TGTGCCAGCAAACTCCAGGGGGCTGGTACAGATACGCAGTATTTT.

The genes are TRBV11-3 and TRBJ2-3, with D perhaps given as TRBD1 or TRBD2 (5 bases each). The V gene lost 5 bases and the J gene lost 2 bases, with 20 bases spanning the gap. CDR1 and CDR2 from the germline V gene are SGHNT and YENEEA. The CDR3 extends over 17 amino acids. CDR3 amino acids: CASSQSRGWGATDTQYF. The CDR3 nucleotides read TGTGCCAGCAGCCAAAGTAGGGGTTGGGGAGCCACAGATACGCAGTATTTT.

This chain connects TRBV10-3 to TRBJ2-1; 11 nucleotides match TRBD2. The CDR3 spans 15 residues. V shed 7 bases and J 6 bases; nucleotides not matched to a gene: 8. Germline CDR1 and CDR2: ENHRY and SYGVKD. The CDR3 spells CAITSTSGGPNEQFF. CDR3 coding DNA: TGTGCCATCACCTCAACTAGCGGGGGCCCCAATGAGCAGTTCTTC.

This chain links TRBV7-2 with TRBJ1-1; D unclear. This CDR3 is built from 13 residues. V was cut by 3 bases and J by 0 bases, with 5 bases left in between. Germline-derived CDR1 and CDR2 are SGHTA and FQGNSA. The CDR3 loop is CASSFQMNTEAFF. CDR3 coding DNA: TGTGCCAGCAGCTTCCAGATGAACACTGAAGCTTTCTTT.

This sequence joins TRBV19 and TRBJ1-5; D might be TRBD1 (5 bases). CDR1 LNHDA and CDR2 SQIVND come from the germline V gene (reference sequence). CDR3 length: 17 amino acids. Trimming took 0 bases from V and 2 from J, leaving 14 bases between them. For the CDR3, the DNA is TGTGCCAGTAGTATAGACGGGGCTAATTTAGGCAATCAGCCCCAGCATTTT. Protein: CASSIDGANLGNQPQHF.

CDR3 residues: CASSFERGDEQFF. The CDR3 nucleotides read TGCGCCAGCAGCTTCGAGAGGGGCGATGAGCAGTTCTTC. The chain has TRBV5-1 and TRBJ2-1; D assignment may be TRBD1 or TRBD2 (5 bases each). Germline-derived CDR1 and CDR2 are SGHRS and YFSETQ. V was clipped by 2 bases and J by 8 bases, with 11 bases between them. This CDR3 has 13 amino acids. The full variable domain, in which reference TRBV5-1 and TRBJ2-1 provide the parts outside the CDR3, is KAGVTQTPRYLIKTRGQQVTLSCSPISGHRSVSWYQQTPGQGLQFLFEYFSETQRNKGNFPGRFSGRQFSNSRSEMNVSTLELGDSALYLCASSFERGDEQFFGPGTRLTVL.

The sample holds a few counts of this clone. This chain connects TRBV5-1 to TRBJ1-2; TRBD1 aligns across 9 bases. This CDR3 is built from 14 residues. V lost 2 bases and J lost 2; bases outside the gene matches: 1. Germline CDR1 and CDR2: SGHRS and YFSETQ. CDR3 sequence: CASSFGTGNYGYTF. As DNA, the CDR3 is TGCGCCAGCAGCTTCGGGACAGGGAACTATGGCTACACCTTC.

In its sample, this clone was seen a few times. This chain links TRBV30 with TRBJ1-3; D ambiguous. This CDR3 contains 14 residues. Germline values: CDR1 GTSNPN, CDR2 SVGIG (reference sequence). V was trimmed by 3 bases and J by 0 bases, leaving 9 bases between them. The CDR3 DNA reads as TGTGCCTGGAGGTACAGCACCTCTGGAAACACCATATATTTT. Translation gives CAWRYSTSGNTIYF.

The chain uses TRBV19 and TRBJ2-2; possibly TRBD1 for D (5 bases). CDR1 and CDR2 (germline): LNHDA, SQIVND (reference sequence). This CDR3 region has 15 residues. Trimming left V 3 bases short and J 7 bases short, with 15 bases between. The CDR3 loop reads CASSIAAGIIGELFF. The CDR3 DNA is TGTGCCAGTAGTATTGCCGCAGGGATTATCGGGGAGCTGTTTTTT.

This rearrangement joins TRBV10-3 to TRBJ1-5, with a possible D match to TRBD1 (6 bases). Between the trimmed V and J ends, which lost 0 bases and 0 bases, there was a span of 15 bases. Germline V gene data show CDR1 as ENHRY and CDR2 as SYGVKD. The CDR3 is 18 amino acids. The CDR3 reads CAISESRGGPNSNQPQHF. In nucleotides, the CDR3 is TGTGCCATCAGTGAGTCGAGGGGGGGGCCGAATAGCAATCAGCCCCAGCATTTT.

This clone appeared a few times. J is TRBJ2-1 and V is TRBV6-2 or TRBV6-3; 11 nucleotides match TRBD2. The CDR3 extends over 17 amino acids. Germline assignment: CDR1 MNHEY and CDR2 SVGEGT. The V gene end was trimmed by 0 bases and the J gene end by 7 bases; junction bases not matched to a gene: 8. The CDR3 sequence is CASSYSLSGGGTNEQFF. The CDR3 nucleotides read TGTGCCAGCAGTTACTCCCTTAGCGGGGGGGGCACAAATGAGCAGTTCTTC.

Regarding this clone: Other nucleotide sequences from this sample produce the same CDR3. The chain joins TRBV5-1 to TRBJ2-7; the D gene is possibly TRBD1 (6 bases). Trimming took off 0 bases at V and 4 bases at J, with 8 bases between the two ends. CDR3 length: 13 amino acids. Per the germline V gene, CDR1 is SGHRS and CDR2 is YFSETQ. CDR3 sequence (DNA): TGCGCCAGCAGCTTGGACAGGGTTTACGAGCAGTACTTC. Translation: CASSLDRVYEQYF.

DNA of the CDR3: TGTGCCAGCAGTGAAGAACAGGGGCCAACAGGAGAGCAGTACTTC. The encoded protein is CASSEEQGPTGEQYF. This chain uses TRBV25-1 with TRBJ2-7; 7 nucleotides align to TRBD1. V was clipped by 2 bases and J by 7 bases; unmatched bases: 11. In germline, CDR1 is MGHDK, CDR2 SYGVNS. The CDR3 has 15 residues.

This clone was seen just once. J is TRBJ1-2 and V is TRBV4-1; D is unresolved. V was cut by 1 base and J by 0 bases, with 9 bases left in between. CDR3 length equals 15 residues. Germline assignment: CDR1 MGHRA and CDR2 YSYEKL. For the CDR3, the DNA is TGCGCCAGCAGCCAAGCCCTGAGGTCTAACTATGGCTACACCTTC. This encodes CASSQALRSNYGYTF.

This chain links TRBV19 with TRBJ1-2; tentative D call: TRBD1 (5 bases). There are 15 residues in the CDR3. The V end was cut by 6 bases, the J end by 0 bases, with 14 bases between. CDR1 and CDR2 (germline): LNHDA, SQIVND (reference sequence). In DNA form, the CDR3 reads TGTGCCAGTAGACCCCTTCCAGGGACTAACTATGGCTACACCTTC. Translated, it gives CASRPLPGTNYGYTF.

The chain employs TRBV6-1 and TRBJ2-3; 9 bases align to TRBD1. The V gene's germline CDR1 is MNHNS and CDR2 SASEGT. Trimming at V came to 4 bases and at J to 3 bases, leaving 11 bases not matched to a gene. The CDR3 is 17 residues long. The CDR3 region is CASSGGTGLKWTDTQYF. As DNA, the CDR3 is TGTGCCAGCAGTGGGGGGACAGGGTTAAAATGGACAGATACGCAGTATTTT.

The genes are TRBV18 and TRBJ2-5; D is ambiguous. Germline values: CDR1 KGHSH, CDR2 LQKENI. V lost 0 bases to trimming and J lost 2 bases, with 7 bases between them. The CDR3 totals 14 residues. CDR3 sequence reads: CASSPPSSQETQYF. The CDR3 DNA reads TGTGCCAGCTCACCACCAAGCAGTCAAGAGACCCAGTACTTC.

The chain employs TRBV5-5 and TRBJ2-7, with D hard to call. The V end was cut by 1 base, the J end by 5 bases, with 10 bases between. Germline V gene sequence: CDR1 SGHKS, CDR2 YYEKEE (reference sequence). The CDR3 has 13 residues. The CDR3 is CASSLFTNHEQYF. DNA for the CDR3: TGTGCCAGCAGCTTGTTCACTAACCACGAGCAGTACTTC. Filled out from reference TRBV5-5 and TRBJ2-7, the complete variable domain reads DAGVTQSPTHLIKTRGQQVTLRCSPISGHKSVSWYQQVLGQGPQFIFQYYEKEERGRGNFPDRFSARQFPNYSSELNVNALLLGDSALYLCASSLFTNHEQYFGPGTRLTVT.

The gene calls are TRBV5-4 and TRBJ1-1; TRBD1 might be the D (5 bases). The CDR3 covers 14 residues. The V end lost 6 bases, the J end lost 6 bases, and 18 bases lay between the germline ends. Germline loops: CDR1 SGHNT, CDR2 YYREEE (reference sequence). This chain's CDR3 is CASTLQGGPAEAFF. CDR3 DNA sequence: TGTGCCAGCACCCTCCAGGGAGGGCCCGCTGAAGCTTTCTTT.

J is TRBJ1-5 and V is TRBV3-1 (or the pseudogene TRBV3-2), with 10 bases aligning to TRBD1. CDR1 is LGHDT and CDR2 is YNNKEL in the germline V gene (reference sequence). The CDR3 is made up of 14 amino acids. V trimming: 2 bases; J trimming: 9 bases; junction bases outside the gene matches: 4. CDR3 protein: CASSQRDRGGPQHF. The DNA of the CDR3 is TGTGCCAGCAGCCAACGGGACAGGGGTGGGCCCCAGCATTTT.

The chain joins TRBV19 to TRBJ2-1; the match to TRBD1 covers 8 bases. The junction had 10 bases not matched to a gene; V was cut back by 3 bases and J by 9 bases. The CDR3 is 15 residues long. In germline, CDR1 is LNHDA, CDR2 SQIVND (reference sequence). CDR3 in amino acids: CASSIIRGQEAEQFF. In nucleotides, the CDR3 is TGTGCCAGTAGTATTATCAGGGGGCAGGAGGCTGAGCAGTTCTTC.